Below are 10 T cell receptor beta chains sequenced from a single sample in a study of human T cells and chemical hapten exposure. Time point in this sample: patch test 2, 6 weeks after DPC sensitization. Treatment denoted: therapeutic diphenylcyclopropenone sensitization with weekly scalp DPC. MiXCR was run by TCRdb on the RACE reads, yielding one entry per CDR3 protein. The table records about 40,000 distinct CDR3 sequences, around 9.3% of them present only once. The sequencing used whole blood, collected in connection with sensitization to the hapten diphenylcyclopropenone (DPC). These receptors originate from a woman aged 40 to 50 with alopecia areata. Some clones in this sample may be carry-over from other donors' samples.

This clonotype was detected a few times. The chain joins TRBV5-1 to TRBJ2-1, with D unresolved. Germline CDR1 and CDR2: SGHRS and YFSETQ. The CDR3 is made up of 12 amino acids. V was pared by 0 bases and J by 4 bases, with 2 bases between. Here the CDR3 reads CASSLAYNEQFF. The CDR3 coding sequence is TGCGCCAGCAGCTTGGCTTACAATGAGCAGTTCTTC.

This clonotype has a count of ten or more. This chain links TRBV12-3 or TRBV12-4 with TRBJ1-1; TRBD1 aligns across 7 bases. The CDR3 consists of 14 residues. Trimming took 6 bases from V and 0 from J; bases not matched to a gene: 4. The CDR3 here is CASSGGQMNTEAFF. The CDR3 nucleotides are TGTGCCAGCAGCGGGGGACAGATGAACACTGAAGCTTTCTTT.

This clonotype was counted ten times or more. One end of the junction is discordant with germline, which a read error may explain. The V gene is TRBV13, the J gene TRBJ2-3; 7 nucleotides match TRBD2. CDR3 length: 14 residues. CDR1 is PRHDT, CDR2 FYEKMQ, per germline (reference sequence). The CDR3: CASSLGTSRDTQYF. The CDR3 nucleotides are TGTGCCAGCAGCTTAGGGACTAGCAGAGATACGCAGTATTTT.

This clonotype was counted many times. J is TRBJ2-1 and V is TRBV14; possibly TRBD1 or TRBD2 for D (5 bases each). V was clipped by 4 bases and J by 9 bases, with 13 bases between them. This CDR3 region has 13 residues. Looked up from germline, CDR1 is SGHDN and CDR2 is FVKESK. The CDR3, as DNA: TGTGCCAGCAGCCCGGGACCGCCGCGTGAGCAGTTCTTC. Translating gives CASSPGPPREQFF.

This clonotype was observed a handful of times. The CDR3 coding sequence is TGTGCCAGCAGTGGGAACGTTGGCTACACCTTC. Its translation is CASSGNVGYTF. The chain employs TRBV2 and TRBJ1-2, with D hard to call. Trimming took off 4 bases at V and 7 bases at J, with 7 bases between the two ends. The CDR3 has 11 residues. CDR1 and CDR2 (germline): SNHLY, FYNNEI.

Ten or more counts support this clonotype. The genes are TRBV7-3 and TRBJ1-1; D unresolved. Trimming pared 5 bases from V and 1 base from J, leaving 8 bases between. CDR1 is SGHTA and CDR2 is FQGTGA in the germline V gene. The CDR3 length is 13 residues. This CDR3 is CASSPRGNTEAFF. The CDR3 DNA reads as TGTGCCAGCAGCCCACGAGGGAACACTGAAGCTTTCTTT.

In this sample, this clonotype turned up many times. CDR3 region: CASSYRDTDTQYF. CDR3 nucleotide sequence: TGTGCCAGCAGTTACAGGGACACCGATACGCAGTATTTT. This sequence joins TRBV6-2 or TRBV6-3 and TRBJ2-3, with D possibly being TRBD1 (6 bases). CDR1 and CDR2 (germline): MNHEY, SVGEGT. This CDR3 is built from 13 residues. The V end was cut by 2 bases, the J end by 6 bases, with 9 bases between.

This clonotype was counted ten times or more. The chain combines TRBV11-1 with TRBJ1-1; TRBD1 matches at 9 bases. CDR1 is SGHAT and CDR2 is FQDESV in the germline V gene (reference sequence). V gave up 0 bases and J gave up 2 bases; unmatched junction bases: 1. This CDR3 has 15 residues. CDR3 region: CASSLATGGNTEAFF. CDR3 nucleotides: TGTGCCAGCAGCTTAGCGACAGGGGGAAACACTGAAGCTTTCTTT.

V usage is TRBV4-1 and J usage is TRBJ1-1; 8 positions match TRBD1. This CDR3 is built from 17 residues. J lost 6 bases, V lost 4 bases, and 16 bases had no gene match. Germline CDR1 reads MGHRA; CDR2 reads YSYEKL. CDR3 in DNA: TGCGCCAGCAGCCGAAGCACCGGACAGGGATTACAAGCTGAAGCTTTCTTT. Translation: CASSRSTGQGLQAEAFF.

This clonotype appeared many times. V gene TRBV5-1 combines with J gene TRBJ1-1; weak D call: TRBD1 (6 bases). CDR1 and CDR2 from the germline V gene are SGHRS and YFSETQ. Trimming cost V 7 bases and J 1 base, with 14 bases left between them. The CDR3 runs 14 residues. CDR3 sequence (DNA): TGCGCCAGCGGATCGGGACACTCGAACACTGAAGCTTTCTTT. This sequence encodes CASGSGHSNTEAFF.